This TCR beta chain was documented in a study of glioma-infiltrating T cells. Study at large: Glioma patients had dexamethasone for six or fewer days before surgery. General study points: Tissue-blood divergence was below expectation in non-neoplastic patients, above in gliomas.

Using RNA template, CDR3s of TCR alpha and beta were amplified with iRepertoire arm-PCR. TCRdb recomputed calls from the multiplex PCR reads with MiXCR, one row per CDR3 protein. The sample records around 350,000 distinct CDR3 sequences, 35% to 45% being singletons. In the case of this clonotype: The antigen is undetermined.

Germline V gene data show CDR1 as MDHEN and CDR2 as SYDVKM. The CDR3 extends over 14 amino acids. V was cut by 9 bases and J by 2 bases, with 14 bases left in between. The rearrangement joins TRBV28 to TRBJ2-1, with D possibly matching TRBD2 (6 bases). This sequence was found in a human donor with low-grade glioma or glioblastoma, undergoing nonglioma brain surgery, or in good health (not recorded which). The sequencing sample was made of glioma tissue, nonneoplastic brain tissue, or PBMCs (not recorded which). Here the CDR3 reads CASLLAGTYNEQFF. The CDR3 nucleotides are TGTGCCAGTCTACTAGCTGGAACCTACAATGAGCAGTTCTTC.